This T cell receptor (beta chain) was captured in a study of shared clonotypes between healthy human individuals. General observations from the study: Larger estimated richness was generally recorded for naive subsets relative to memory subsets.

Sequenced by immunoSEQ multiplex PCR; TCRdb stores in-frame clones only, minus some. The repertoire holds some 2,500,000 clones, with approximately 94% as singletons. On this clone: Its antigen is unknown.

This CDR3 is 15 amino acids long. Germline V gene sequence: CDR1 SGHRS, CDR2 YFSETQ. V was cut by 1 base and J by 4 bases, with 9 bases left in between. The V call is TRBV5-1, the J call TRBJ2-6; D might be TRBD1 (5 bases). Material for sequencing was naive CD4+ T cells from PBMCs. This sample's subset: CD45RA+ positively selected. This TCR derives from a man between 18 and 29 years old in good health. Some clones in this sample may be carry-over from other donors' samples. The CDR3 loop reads CASSLSRAGANVLTF. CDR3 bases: TGCGCCAGCAGCTTGAGCAGGGCCGGGGCCAACGTCCTGACTTTC.